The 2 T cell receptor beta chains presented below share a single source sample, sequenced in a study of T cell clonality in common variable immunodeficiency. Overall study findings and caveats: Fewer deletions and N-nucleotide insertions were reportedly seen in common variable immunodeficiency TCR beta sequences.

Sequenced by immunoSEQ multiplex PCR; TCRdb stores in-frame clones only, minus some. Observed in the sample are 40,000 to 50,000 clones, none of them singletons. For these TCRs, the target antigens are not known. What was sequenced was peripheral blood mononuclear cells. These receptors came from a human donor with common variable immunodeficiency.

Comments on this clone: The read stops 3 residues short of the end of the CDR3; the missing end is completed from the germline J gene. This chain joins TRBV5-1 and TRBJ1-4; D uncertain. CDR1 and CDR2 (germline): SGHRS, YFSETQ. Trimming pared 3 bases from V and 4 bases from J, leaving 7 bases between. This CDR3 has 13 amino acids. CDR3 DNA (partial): TGCGCCAGCAGCTCGGGGTTTAATGAAAAA. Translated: CASSSGFNEK. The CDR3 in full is CASSSGFNEKLFF.

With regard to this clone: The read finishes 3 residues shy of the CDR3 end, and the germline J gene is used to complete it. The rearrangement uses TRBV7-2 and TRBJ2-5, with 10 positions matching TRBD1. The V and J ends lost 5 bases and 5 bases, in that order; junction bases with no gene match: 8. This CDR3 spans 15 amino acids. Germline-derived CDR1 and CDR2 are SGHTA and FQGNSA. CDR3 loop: CASSPGQGLIETQYF. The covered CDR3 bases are TGTGCCAGCAGCCCGGGACAGGGGCTCATTGAGACC.